The clone carrying this T cell receptor beta chain was seen repeatedly, ten times or more. Its ends do not fully match the called genes, so a read error is possible. Patients aged 18 to 65 had newly diagnosed hyperthyroidism lasting under 2 months. It was uncontrolled infection, other autoimmune disease, pregnancy or lactation that excluded patients. What was amplified from RNA transcripts were TCR beta CDR3 regions. Initially, a first-round RT-PCR of the TCR CDR3 employed the HTBI primer set. TCRdb independently ran MiXCR on the multiplex PCR reads; one entry per CDR3 protein. The sample records hundreds of thousands of distinct CDR3 sequences, approximately 15% being singletons. Germline CDR1 reads SSHAT; CDR2 reads FNYEAQ (reference sequence). The CDR3 extends over 13 amino acids. This specimen belongs to a study of T cells in Graves' hyperthyroidism and ophthalmopathy.

This TCR came from a woman under 30 with Graves' hyperthyroidism. The chain employs TRBV7-7 and TRBJ2-2; D unclear. The specimen sequenced was blood. Here the CDR3 reads CASSQQGTGELFF. CDR3 DNA: TGTGCTAGCAGCCAACAAGGGACCGGGGAGCTGTTTTTT.